The text below deals with one T cell receptor beta chain. Its specificity is not known. These data originate in a study of PD-L1 blockade in urothelial cancer. As for the study in general: Between 0 and 3 chemotherapy regimens preceded treatment for each patient. Samples of blood were analyzed 3 weeks (second dose) and 6 weeks after treatment start. The median number of T cells present in blood samples was approximately 140,000. General observations from the study: Survival was better when pretreatment blood TCR clonality fell below the median.

Measured with immunoSEQ multiplex PCR; TCRdb has only the in-frame clones, and not every one. The sample has around 80,000 clones; about nine tenths are singletons. The J segment lost 6 bases and the V segment lost 2 bases, leaving 3 bases of the junction unmatched. The CDR3 sequence is 15 residues long. The germline CDR1 and CDR2 sequences are GTSNPN and SVGIG (reference sequence). This sequence originates from a woman aged 70-85 years with urothelial cancer. This material consisted of PBMCs, taken around atezolizumab (anti-PD-L1) treatment. The V call is TRBV30, the J call TRBJ1-6, with TRBD1 identical over 11 bases. The DNA for the CDR3 is TGTGCCTGGAGTCAGGGGACAGGGGGTAATTCACCCCTCCACTTT. It specifies CAWSQGTGGNSPLHF.